These T cell receptor beta chains were read from a single sample in a study of Ad26.COV2.S vaccination and SARS-CoV-2 variants. TCRdb keeps only in-frame clones here, not all; method: immunoSEQ multiplex PCR. The table lists 300,000 to 350,000 clones, roughly 80% of them singletons. Sequencing used peripheral blood, obtained in a trial of Ad26.COV2.S vaccine versus placebo. These receptor sequences come from a person aged 18 to 59 who received the Ad26.COV2.S COVID-19 vaccine or a placebo. The CDR3 runs from the conserved cysteine through the conserved F or W. A D gene is named only where the DNA matches it firmly. Rows may omit the clone size; those that give it use once, few, many or a size class.

-	few	TRBV19	TRBJ1-5	CASSMSQSNNQPQHF	TGTGCCAGTAGTATGTCGCAGAGTAACAATCAGCCCCAGCATTTT
-	once	TRBV18	TRBJ1-3	CASSLAPGPPVFSGNTIYF	TGTGCCAGCTCACTCGCCCCGGGCCCGCCCGTCTTCTCTGGAAACACCATATATTTT
-	few	TRBV5-1	TRBJ1-4	CASRQDQVEKLFF	TGCGCCAGCCGACAGGATCAGGTTGAAAAACTGTTTTTT
TRBD1	-	TRBV6-5	TRBJ2-3	CASSWTGGADTQYF	TGTGCCAGCAGCTGGACAGGGGGCGCAGATACGCAGTATTTT
-	-	TRBV3-1/TRBV3-2	TRBJ2-4	CASSQAGKNIQYF	TGTGCCAGCAGCCAAGCGGGCAAAAACATTCAGTACTTC
-	few	TRBV5-1	TRBJ2-5	CASSNGRIAWETQYF	TGCGCCTCGTCGAACGGTAGGATAGCGTGGGAGACCCAGTACTTC
-	once	TRBV27	TRBJ2-3	CASSTLGDTQYF	TGTGCCAGCAGTACTCTCGGGGATACGCAGTATTTT
-	-	TRBV27	TRBJ2-3	CASSVRDTQYF	TGTGCCAGCAGTGTCAGGGATACGCAGTATTTT
-	-	TRBV5-5	TRBJ1-5	CASSLLWGAEPQHF	TGTGCCAGCAGCTTGTTGTGGGGGGCGGAGCCCCAGCATTTT
-	-	TRBV5-6	TRBJ1-2	CASSRLENYGYTF	TGTGCCAGCAGCCGACTGGAGAACTATGGCTACACCTTC
TRBD2	-	TRBV7-8	TRBJ2-7	CASSPRSGTTNSYEQYF	TGTGCCAGCAGCCCCCGTTCCGGGACTACCAACTCCTACGAGCAGTACTTC
TRBD1	-	TRBV4-1	TRBJ1-1	CASSQYLPGQGDTEAFF	TGCGCCAGCAGCCAATATTTACCGGGACAGGGGGACACTGAAGCTTTCTTT
TRBD1	-	TRBV10-3	TRBJ2-1	CAISSDRVGGNNEQFF	TGTGCCATCAGTAGCGACAGGGTAGGGGGAAACAATGAGCAGTTCTTC
-	-	TRBV3-1/TRBV3-2	TRBJ2-1	CASSQQGGPYNEQFF	TGTGCCAGCAGCCAACAGGGGGGCCCCTACAATGAGCAGTTCTTC
-	-	TRBV27	TRBJ2-1	CASSFRAGNEQFF	TGTGCCAGCAGTTTCAGGGCTGGGAATGAGCAGTTCTTC
TRBD1	few	TRBV18	TRBJ1-1	CASSLGQGAAFF	TGTGCCAGCTCACTGGGACAGGGTGCGGCTTTCTTT
-	-	TRBV5-4	TRBJ1-1	CASSLSLTTTENTEAFF	TGTGCCAGCAGCTTGTCCCTAACCACGACAGAGAACACTGAAGCTTTCTTT
TRBD1	-	TRBV19	TRBJ1-1	CASTTRGQLKYTEAFF	TGTGCCAGTACCACACGGGGACAGCTTAAATACACTGAAGCTTTCTTT
-	-	TRBV7-3	TRBJ2-2	CASSYSNTGELFF	TGTGCCAGCAGCTACTCAAACACCGGGGAGCTGTTTTTT
-	few	TRBV7-3	TRBJ2-7	CASSLDPSYEQYF	TGTGCCAGCAGCTTGGACCCGTCCTACGAGCAGTACTTC
TRBD1	once	TRBV6-1	TRBJ1-5	CASSEGGGGYGPQHF	TGTGCCAGCAGTGAAGGGGGAGGGGGCTACGGACCCCAGCATTTT
-	once	TRBV6-5	TRBJ2-7	CASRGSGDYEQYF	TGTGCCAGCAGGGGTTCAGGGGACTACGAGCAGTACTTC
TRBD2	-	TRBV9	TRBJ2-3	CASTRTSGGARLDTQYF	TGTGCCAGCACCCGGACTAGCGGGGGGGCTCGTTTGGATACGCAGTATTTT
TRBD1	-	TRBV28	TRBJ1-2	CASRGDRAFGYTF	TGTGCCAGCAGGGGGGACAGGGCTTTTGGCTACACCTTC
-	-	TRBV14	TRBJ1-6	CASSQARGRRAPLHF	TGTGCCAGCAGCCAGGCTCGGGGGCGCCGGGCACCCCTCCACTTT
-	-	TRBV7-9	TRBJ2-1	CASSFMAAGGNEQFF	TGTGCCAGCAGCTTTATGGCTGCCGGGGGCAATGAGCAGTTCTTC
TRBD1	-	TRBV29-1	TRBJ2-3	CSVTDRAGTDTQYF	TGCAGCGTTACGGACAGGGCTGGCACAGATACGCAGTATTTT
TRBD2	once	TRBV3-1/TRBV3-2	TRBJ2-1	CASSQDPSGGNEQFF	TGTGCCAGCAGCCAGGATCCTAGCGGGGGCAATGAGCAGTTCTTC
TRBD1	once	TRBV5-4	TRBJ2-2	CASSAARDRVTGELFF	TGTGCCAGCAGCGCCGCCCGGGACAGGGTAACGGGGGAGCTGTTTTTT
TRBD1	-	TRBV27	TRBJ1-6	CASSLWNRDRLINSPLHF	TGTGCCAGCAGTTTATGGAACCGGGACAGATTGATAAATTCACCCCTCCACTTT
TRBD2	once	TRBV7-9	TRBJ2-1	CASSGAGGSYNEQFF	TGTGCCAGCAGTGGTGCGGGGGGCTCCTACAATGAGCAGTTCTTC
TRBD1	once	TRBV7-8	TRBJ2-1	CASSPLSPGQGAFEQFF	TGTGCCAGCAGTCCTTTGTCTCCGGGACAGGGGGCGTTTGAGCAGTTCTTC
TRBD2	-	TRBV24-1	TRBJ2-1	CATSDLGTSGGDEQFF	TGTGCCACCAGTGATTTGGGGACTAGCGGGGGGGATGAGCAGTTCTTC
-	-	TRBV5-4	TRBJ2-6	CASSLSGTGANVLTF	TGTGCCAGCAGCTTGTCGGGGACCGGGGCCAACGTCCTGACTTTC
-	-	TRBV5-1	TRBJ2-2	CASSNQTNTGELFF	TGCGCCAGCAGTAACCAGACGAACACCGGGGAGCTGTTTTTT
TRBD1	-	TRBV30	TRBJ2-3	CAWDRGLGTDTQYF	TGTGCCTGGGACAGGGGGCTGGGCACAGATACGCAGTATTTT
TRBD2	-	TRBV2	TRBJ2-3	CASSSLTGLVGPPDTQYF	TGTGCCAGCTCCTCGTTAACCGGACTAGTTGGACCCCCGGATACGCAGTATTTT
TRBD2	-	TRBV19	TRBJ2-7	CASPREYEQYF	TGTGCCAGTCCGCGGGAGTACGAGCAGTACTTC
-	-	TRBV4-2	TRBJ2-7	CASSQDLAPAGEQYF	TGTGCCAGCAGCCAAGATCTGGCCCCGGCAGGCGAGCAGTACTTC
-	-	TRBV11-2	TRBJ2-7	CASSLERGSRDEQYF	TGTGCCAGCAGCTTAGAAAGAGGGTCCCGCGACGAGCAGTACTTC
TRBD1	-	TRBV6-1	TRBJ1-5	CASSETHTGANQPQHF	TGTGCCAGCAGTGAAACTCATACAGGGGCGAATCAGCCCCAGCATTTT
-	few	TRBV11-3	TRBJ1-1	CASSSINTEAFF	TGTGCCAGCAGCTCCATAAACACTGAAGCTTTCTTT
TRBD2	-	TRBV24-1	TRBJ2-7	CATSEPAGEPYEQYF	TGTGCCACCAGTGAACCAGCGGGGGAACCCTACGAGCAGTACTTC
TRBD1	once	TRBV5-1	TRBJ1-2	CASSPTGGSGGYTF	TGCGCCAGCAGCCCGACAGGGGGCAGCGGTGGCTACACCTTC
TRBD1	-	TRBV29-1	TRBJ2-2	CSARGTGGTGELFF	TGCAGCGCCCGCGGGACAGGGGGCACCGGGGAGCTGTTTTTT
-	-	TRBV7-3	TRBJ2-2	CASSFNQAGANTGELFF	TGTGCCAGCAGCTTTAATCAGGCGGGGGCTAACACCGGGGAGCTGTTTTTT
-	-	TRBV24-1	TRBJ2-7	CATSDPQGPKPYEQYF	TGTGCCACCAGTGACCCACAGGGCCCCAAACCCTACGAGCAGTACTTC
-	-	TRBV6-5	TRBJ1-1	CASTQWAAASEAFF	TGTGCCAGCACCCAATGGGCCGCAGCTAGCGAAGCTTTCTTT
TRBD2	-	TRBV7-9	TRBJ2-5	CASSPHRLAGGTQYF	TGTGCCAGCAGCCCCCACCGGCTAGCGGGGGGGACCCAGTACTTC
-	-	TRBV3-1/TRBV3-2	TRBJ2-6	CASSPQGSGANVLTF	TGTGCCAGCAGCCCACAGGGATCTGGGGCCAACGTCCTGACTTTC
-	-	TRBV27	TRBJ2-3	CASRRGSTDTQYF	TGTGCCAGCAGGAGAGGCTCCACAGATACGCAGTATTTT
TRBD1	-	TRBV10-3	TRBJ1-2	CAGHLTGDSSSGYTF	TGTGCCGGCCACCTTACGGGGGACAGTTCCAGCGGCTACACCTTC
TRBD1	-	TRBV18	TRBJ2-7	CASSGPDRGYEQYF	TGTGCCAGCTCCGGCCCGGACAGGGGCTACGAGCAGTACTTC
-	-	TRBV6-4	TRBJ2-5	CASSDSIHGRTALAEAAETQYF	TGTGCCAGCAGTGACTCGATTCACGGCCGGACAGCATTGGCGGAGGCGGCGGAGACCCAGTACTTC
-	-	TRBV12-3/TRBV12-4	TRBJ1-5	CASSFDRNQPQHF	TGTGCCAGCAGTTTCGACAGAAATCAGCCCCAGCATTTT
-	-	TRBV7-3	TRBJ2-5	CASSRTGGKETQYF	TGTGCCAGCAGCCGAACTGGGGGGAAAGAGACCCAGTACTTC
TRBD2	-	TRBV30	TRBJ2-6	CAYPGVVAGGVTGANVLTF	TGTGCCTACCCCGGGGTGGTAGCGGGGGGCGTAACTGGGGCCAACGTCCTGACTTTC
TRBD1	-	TRBV9	TRBJ2-7	CASSVGGTGIGEQYF	TGTGCCAGCAGCGTAGGTGGGACAGGGATCGGCGAGCAGTACTTC
TRBD1	-	TRBV14	TRBJ1-3	CASSQRTGGYISGNTIYF	TGTGCCAGCAGCCAAAGGACAGGAGGCTATATCTCTGGAAACACCATATATTTT